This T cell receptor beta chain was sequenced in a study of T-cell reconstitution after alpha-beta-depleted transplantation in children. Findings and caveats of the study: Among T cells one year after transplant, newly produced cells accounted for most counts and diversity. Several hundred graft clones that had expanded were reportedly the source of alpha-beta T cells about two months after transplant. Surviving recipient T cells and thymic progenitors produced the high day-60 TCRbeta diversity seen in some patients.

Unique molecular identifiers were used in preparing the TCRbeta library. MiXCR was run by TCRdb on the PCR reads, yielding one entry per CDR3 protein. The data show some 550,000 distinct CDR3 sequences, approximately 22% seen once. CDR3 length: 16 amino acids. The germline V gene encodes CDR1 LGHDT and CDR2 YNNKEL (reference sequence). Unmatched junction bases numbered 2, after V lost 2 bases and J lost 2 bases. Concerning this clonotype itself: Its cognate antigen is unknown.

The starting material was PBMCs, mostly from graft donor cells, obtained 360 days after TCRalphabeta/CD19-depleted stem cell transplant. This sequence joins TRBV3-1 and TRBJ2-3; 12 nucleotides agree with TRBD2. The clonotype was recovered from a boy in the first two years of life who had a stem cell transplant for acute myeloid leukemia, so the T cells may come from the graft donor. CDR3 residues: CASSQTSGGSTDTQYF. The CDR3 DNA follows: TGTGCCAGCAGCCAAACTAGCGGGGGGTCCACAGATACGCAGTATTTT.